This entry features one T cell receptor (beta chain) sequence. Its antigen is undetermined. The second PCR ran roughly 7 to 11 cycles with a sample-barcoded 5' primer and J-beta primers. Each single sample gave us at least 3 million CDR3-containing paired-end reads. Via MiXCR, TCRdb re-called the 5' RACE reads, giving one row per CDR3 protein. The data show 1.5 million or so distinct CDR3 sequences, approximately 43% seen once. These data originate in a study of blood T cells in healthy people across ages. Overall study findings and caveats: Donors of long life had a larger count of naive CD4+ cells and greater diversity than aged donors.

CDR1 and CDR2 from the germline V gene are SEHNR and FQNEAQ (reference sequence). Trimming cost V 4 bases and J 7 bases, with 16 bases left between them. CDR3 length: 15 residues. The gene calls are TRBV7-9 and TRBJ1-4, with a weak D call TRBD1 (5 bases). The clonotype comes from a woman between 18 and 30 years old in good health. The sample comprised blood. CDR3 region: CASSSLTGGGEKLFF. The CDR3, as DNA: TGTGCCAGCAGCTCCCTGACGGGGGGAGGTGAAAAACTGTTTTTT.